Presented here are 14 T cell receptor beta chains from one specimen sequenced in a study of CD8 T cells in Susac syndrome. When the RNA was reverse transcribed, random hexamers were used with an input of roughly 0.45 to 1 ug. Using its own MiXCR run on the immunoSEQ multiplex PCR reads, TCRdb lists one record per CDR3 protein. This table holds roughly 110,000 distinct CDR3 sequences, approximately 91% found once. Sequenced material: CD4+ T cells from PBMCs. Every receptor here comes from a human donor in good health.

The chain combines TRBV27 with TRBJ2-3; 7 nucleotides agree with TRBD2. The germline gives CDR1 MNHEY, CDR2 SMNVEV (reference sequence). The V segment lost 4 bases and the J segment 0 bases; nucleotides outside the gene matches: 4. There are 15 residues in the CDR3. CDR3 residues: CASSSYSGSTDTQYF. The CDR3 coding sequence is TGTGCCAGCAGTTCTTATAGCGGGAGCACAGATACGCAGTATTTT.

This sequence joins TRBV5-4 and TRBJ2-3; possibly TRBD2 for D (6 bases). V was pared by 0 bases and J by 2 bases, with 10 bases between. The CDR3 length is 15 residues. Germline CDR1 and CDR2: SGHNT and YYREEE (reference sequence). The CDR3 nucleotides are TGTGCCAGCAGCTTGGCCGGGGACTTCACAGATACGCAGTATTTT. As protein: CASSLAGDFTDTQYF.

This clonotype was seen only once. This chain connects TRBV29-1 to TRBJ1-2, with 8 bases fitting TRBD1. The CDR3 has 13 amino acids. V lost 5 bases and J lost 0; bases outside the gene matches: 2. CDR1 and CDR2 (germline): SQVTM, ANQGSEA. The CDR3 DNA reads TGCAGCGTTTCAGGGGGCACTAACTATGGCTACACCTTC. Amino acid sequence: CSVSGGTNYGYTF. Filled out from reference TRBV29-1 and TRBJ1-2, the complete variable domain reads SAVISQKPSRDICQRGTSLTIQCQVDSQVTMMFWYRQQPGQSLTLIATANQGSEATYESGFVIDKFPISRPNLTFSTLTVSNMSPEDSSIYLCSVSGGTNYGYTFGSGTRLTVV.

Remarks on this clonotype: At one boundary the junction diverges from the germline segment, which might be a read error. This rearrangement joins TRBV10-2 to TRBJ1-1; 8 positions agree with TRBD1. CDR1 is WSHSY, CDR2 SAAADI, per germline. The CDR3 sequence is 15 residues long. In DNA, the CDR3 is TGCGCCAGCGGTGATCCGACAGGGGTTAACACTGAAGCTTTCTTT. Protein product: CASGDPTGVNTEAFF.

This chain links TRBV5-1 with TRBJ1-1; 7 positions agree with TRBD1. This CDR3 is built from 15 residues. V shed 0 bases, J shed 3 bases, and the junction held 5 bases outside the gene matches. Germline V lookup: CDR1 SGHRS, CDR2 YFSETQ. The CDR3 here is CASSLVGGAYTEAFF. DNA of the CDR3: TGCGCCAGCAGCTTGGTAGGGGGCGCATACACTGAAGCTTTCTTT.

This chain links TRBV4-1 with TRBJ2-7, with D perhaps TRBD2 (6 bases). The CDR3 runs 13 residues. Germline assignment: CDR1 MGHRA and CDR2 YSYEKL. Trimming took off 1 base at V and 9 bases at J, with 13 bases between the two ends. The CDR3 coding sequence is TGCGCCAGCAGCCAAGCCCGGATGGAGGGGCAGTACTTC. Residues: CASSQARMEGQYF.

The rearrangement uses TRBV15 and TRBJ1-1, with no clear D. V dropped 1 base and J dropped 7 bases, with 10 bases sitting between them. The CDR3 is 13 amino acids. CDR1 LNHNV and CDR2 YYDKDF come from the germline V gene (reference sequence). The CDR3 region is CATSRVLAYEAFF. CDR3 sequence (DNA): TGTGCCACCAGCAGAGTACTGGCATATGAAGCTTTCTTT.

This clonotype was seen a few times. Relative to the germline gene, one junction end is altered; a read error may explain this. The genes are TRBV30 and TRBJ2-1; 7 bases agree with TRBD2. CDR3 length: 13 residues. Germline CDR1 reads GTSNPN; CDR2 reads SVGIG (reference sequence). The CDR3 nucleotides read TGTGCTTGGACCCTAGCGGTGTACAATGAGCAGTTCTTC. Protein: CAWTLAVYNEQFF.

The chain recombines TRBV7-2 with TRBJ2-1; D not certain. Germline CDR1 reads SGHTA; CDR2 reads FQGNSA. CDR3 length: 12 amino acids. Trimming took off 6 bases at V and 1 base at J, with 4 bases between the two ends. CDR3 protein: CASSPSYNEQFF. The CDR3 DNA follows: TGTGCCAGCAGTCCTTCCTACAATGAGCAGTTCTTC.

The chain couples TRBV20-1 to TRBJ1-5, with 8 nucleotides matching TRBD1. The CDR3 is 15 residues long. Germline CDR1 reads DFQATT; CDR2 reads SNEGSKA (reference sequence). Trimming removed 3 bases from V and 6 bases from J; junction bases left unmatched: 10. CDR3: CSARRGQGRGQPQHF. CDR3 DNA sequence: TGCAGTGCTAGGAGAGGACAGGGTAGAGGTCAGCCCCAGCATTTT.

The V gene is TRBV20-1, the J gene TRBJ2-3, with TRBD2 identical over 8 bases. Germline CDR1 is DFQATT and CDR2 is SNEGSKA (reference sequence). The V and J ends lost 3 bases and 3 bases, in that order; junction bases with no gene match: 8. The CDR3 contains 15 residues. This CDR3 reads CSASLSGSSTDTQYF. CDR3 coding DNA: TGCAGTGCTAGTCTCAGCGGGAGTAGTACAGATACGCAGTATTTT.

CDR3 in amino acids: CSAVAINYEQYF. Written as DNA, the CDR3 is TGCAGTGCAGTGGCCATCAACTACGAGCAGTACTTC. The chain has TRBV20-1 and TRBJ2-7; D is unclear. Per the germline V gene, CDR1 is DFQATT and CDR2 is SNEGSKA (reference sequence). Between the trimmed V and J ends, which lost 6 bases and 3 bases, there was a span of 12 bases. The CDR3 is 12 amino acids.

This chain links TRBV7-2 with TRBJ2-7; D is undetermined. Germline CDR1 and CDR2: SGHTA and FQGNSA. This CDR3 has 11 amino acids. V was pared by 5 bases and J by 4 bases, with 6 bases between. Written as DNA, the CDR3 is TGTGCCAGCAGCCCGAAGTACGAGCAGTACTTC. It translates to CASSPKYEQYF.

The genes are TRBV2 and TRBJ2-7; D gene ambiguous. The CDR3 is 14 amino acids. Germline V gene sequence: CDR1 SNHLY, CDR2 FYNNEI. V was shortened by 4 bases and J by 6 bases, with 16 bases between the two germline ends. The CDR3: CASSVDSSVGEQYF. The CDR3 DNA reads as TGTGCCAGCAGTGTGGATAGCTCCGTGGGCGAGCAGTACTTC. Full variable domain (rest looked up from reference TRBV2 and TRBJ2-7): EPEVTQTPSHQVTQMGQEVILRCVPISNHLYFYWYRQILGQKVEFLVSFYNNEISEKSEIFDDQFSVERPDGSNFTLKIRSTKLEDSAMYFCASSVDSSVGEQYFGPGTRLTVT.